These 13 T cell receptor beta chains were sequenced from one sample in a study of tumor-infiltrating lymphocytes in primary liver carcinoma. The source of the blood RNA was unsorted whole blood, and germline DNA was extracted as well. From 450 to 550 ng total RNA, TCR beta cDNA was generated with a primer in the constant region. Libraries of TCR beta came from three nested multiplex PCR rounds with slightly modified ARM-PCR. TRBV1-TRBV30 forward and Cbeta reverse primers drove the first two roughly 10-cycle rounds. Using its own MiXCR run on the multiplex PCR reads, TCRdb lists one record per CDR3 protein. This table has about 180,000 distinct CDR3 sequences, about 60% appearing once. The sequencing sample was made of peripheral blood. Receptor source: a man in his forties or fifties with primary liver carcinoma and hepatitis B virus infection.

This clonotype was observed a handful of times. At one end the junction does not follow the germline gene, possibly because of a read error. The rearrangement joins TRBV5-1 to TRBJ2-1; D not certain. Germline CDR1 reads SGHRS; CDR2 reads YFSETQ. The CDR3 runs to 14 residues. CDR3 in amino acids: CGSSLVGSYNEQFF. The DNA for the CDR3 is TGCGGCAGCAGCTTGGTAGGAAGTTACAATGAGCAGTTCTTC. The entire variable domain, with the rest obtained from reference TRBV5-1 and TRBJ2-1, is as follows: KAGVTQTPRYLIKTRGQQVTLSCSPISGHRSVSWYQQTPGQGLQFLFEYFSETQRNKGNFPGRFSGRQFSNSRSEMNVSTLELGDSALYLCGSSLVGSYNEQFFGPGTRLTVL.

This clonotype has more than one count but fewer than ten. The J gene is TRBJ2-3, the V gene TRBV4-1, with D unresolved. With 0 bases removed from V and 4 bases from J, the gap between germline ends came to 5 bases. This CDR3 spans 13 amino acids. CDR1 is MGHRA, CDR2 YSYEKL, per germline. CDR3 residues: CASSQEGADTQYF. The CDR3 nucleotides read TGCGCCAGCAGCCAAGAAGGAGCAGATACGCAGTATTTT.

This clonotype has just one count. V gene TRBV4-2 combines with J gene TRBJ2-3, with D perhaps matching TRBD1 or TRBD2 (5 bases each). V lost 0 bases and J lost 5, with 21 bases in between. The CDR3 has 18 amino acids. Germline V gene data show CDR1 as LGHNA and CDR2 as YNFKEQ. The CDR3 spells CASSQDVRGRHLVDTQYF. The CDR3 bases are TGTGCCAGCAGCCAAGACGTACGGGGACGGCATCTCGTAGATACGCAGTATTTT.

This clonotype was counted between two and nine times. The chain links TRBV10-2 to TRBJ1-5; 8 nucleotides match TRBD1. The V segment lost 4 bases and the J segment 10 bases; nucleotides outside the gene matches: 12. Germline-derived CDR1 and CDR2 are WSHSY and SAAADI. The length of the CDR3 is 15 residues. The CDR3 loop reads CASSGTGRSVEPQHF. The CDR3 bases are TGCGCCAGCAGTGGGACAGGGCGATCGGTTGAACCCCAGCATTTT.

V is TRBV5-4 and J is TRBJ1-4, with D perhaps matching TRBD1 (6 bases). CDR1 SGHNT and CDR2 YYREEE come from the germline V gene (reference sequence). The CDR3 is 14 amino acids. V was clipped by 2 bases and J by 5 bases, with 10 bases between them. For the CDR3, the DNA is TGTGCCAGCAGCTTCCAGGGGCGGAATGAAAAACTGTTTTTT. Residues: CASSFQGRNEKLFF. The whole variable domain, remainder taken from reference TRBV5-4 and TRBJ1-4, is ETGVTQSPTHLIKTRGQQVTLRCSSQSGHNTVSWYQQALGQGPQFIFQYYREEENGRGNFPPRFSGLQFPNYSSELNVNALELDDSALYLCASSFQGRNEKLFFGSGTQLSVL.

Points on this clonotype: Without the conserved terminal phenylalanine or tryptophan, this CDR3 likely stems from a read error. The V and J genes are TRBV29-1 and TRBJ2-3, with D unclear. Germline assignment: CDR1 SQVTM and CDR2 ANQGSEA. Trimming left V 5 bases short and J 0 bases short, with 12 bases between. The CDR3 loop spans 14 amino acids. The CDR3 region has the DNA TGCAGCGTTTCATCGGCTCATAGCACAGATACGCAGTATTAT. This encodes CSVSSAHSTDTQYY.

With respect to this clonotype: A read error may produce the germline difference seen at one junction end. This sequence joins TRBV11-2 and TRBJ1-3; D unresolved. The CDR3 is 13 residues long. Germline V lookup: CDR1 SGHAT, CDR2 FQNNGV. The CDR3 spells CASNRTGGNSIYF. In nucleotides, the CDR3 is TGTGCCAGCAACAGAACGGGAGGAAACAGCATATATTTT. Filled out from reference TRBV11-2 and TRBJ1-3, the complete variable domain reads EAGVAQSPRYKIIEKRQSVAFWCNPISGHATLYWYQQILGQGPKLLIQFQNNGVVDDSQLPKDRFSAERLKGVDSTLKIQPAKLEDSAVYLCASNRTGGNSIYFGEGSWLTVV.

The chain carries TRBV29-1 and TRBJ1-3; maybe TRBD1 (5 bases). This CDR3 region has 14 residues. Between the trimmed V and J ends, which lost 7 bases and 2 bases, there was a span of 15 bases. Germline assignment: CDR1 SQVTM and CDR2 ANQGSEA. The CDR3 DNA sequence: TGCAGCGCTCACTCCCGGGACCCTGGAAACACCATATATTTT. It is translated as CSAHSRDPGNTIYF.

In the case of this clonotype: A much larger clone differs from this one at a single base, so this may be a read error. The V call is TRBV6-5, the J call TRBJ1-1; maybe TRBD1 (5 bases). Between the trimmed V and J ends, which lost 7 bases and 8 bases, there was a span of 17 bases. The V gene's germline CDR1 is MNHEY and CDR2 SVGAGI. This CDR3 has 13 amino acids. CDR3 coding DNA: TGTGCCAGCACTTCCAGCAGGGTCGGGGAAGCTTTCTTT. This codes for CASTSSRVGEAFF.

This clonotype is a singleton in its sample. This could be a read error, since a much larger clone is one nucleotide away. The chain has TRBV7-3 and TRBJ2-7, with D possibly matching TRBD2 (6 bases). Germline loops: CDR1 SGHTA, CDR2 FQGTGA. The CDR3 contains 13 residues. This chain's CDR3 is CASILAVWTEQYF. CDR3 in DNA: TGTGCCAGCATCTTAGCGGTTTGGACCGAGCAGTACTTC.

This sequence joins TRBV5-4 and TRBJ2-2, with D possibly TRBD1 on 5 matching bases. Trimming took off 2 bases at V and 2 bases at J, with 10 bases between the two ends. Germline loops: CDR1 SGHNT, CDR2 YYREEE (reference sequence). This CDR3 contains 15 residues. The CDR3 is CASSFSRTNTGELFF. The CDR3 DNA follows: TGTGCCAGCAGCTTTAGCAGGACAAACACCGGGGAGCTGTTTTTT.

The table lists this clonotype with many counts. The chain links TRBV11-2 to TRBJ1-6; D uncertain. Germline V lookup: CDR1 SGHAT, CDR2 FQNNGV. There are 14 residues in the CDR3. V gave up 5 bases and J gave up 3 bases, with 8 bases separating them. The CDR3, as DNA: TGTGCCAGCAGCCTGGGGTTCTATAATTCACCCCTCCACTTT. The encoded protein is CASSLGFYNSPLHF.

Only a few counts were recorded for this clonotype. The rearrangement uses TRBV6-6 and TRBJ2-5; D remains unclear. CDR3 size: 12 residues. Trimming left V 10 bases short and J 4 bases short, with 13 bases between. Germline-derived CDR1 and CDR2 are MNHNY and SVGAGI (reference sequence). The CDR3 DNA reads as TGTGCCACCCTCCTGACGGGAGAGACCCAGTACTTC. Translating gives CATLLTGETQYF.